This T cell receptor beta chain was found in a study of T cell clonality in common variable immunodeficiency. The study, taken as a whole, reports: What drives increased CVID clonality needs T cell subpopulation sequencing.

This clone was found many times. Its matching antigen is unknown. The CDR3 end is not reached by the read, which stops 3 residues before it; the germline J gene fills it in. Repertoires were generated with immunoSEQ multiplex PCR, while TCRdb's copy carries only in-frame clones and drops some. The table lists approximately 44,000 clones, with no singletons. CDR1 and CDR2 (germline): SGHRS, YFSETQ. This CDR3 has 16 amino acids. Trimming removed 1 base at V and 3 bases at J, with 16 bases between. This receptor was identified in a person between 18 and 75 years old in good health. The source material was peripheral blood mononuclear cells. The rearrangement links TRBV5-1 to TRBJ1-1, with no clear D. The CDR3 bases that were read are TGCGCCAGCAGCTTGACCCCTTTTCGTCAGGACACTGAA. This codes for CASSLTPFRQDTE. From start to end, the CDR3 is CASSLTPFRQDTEAFF.